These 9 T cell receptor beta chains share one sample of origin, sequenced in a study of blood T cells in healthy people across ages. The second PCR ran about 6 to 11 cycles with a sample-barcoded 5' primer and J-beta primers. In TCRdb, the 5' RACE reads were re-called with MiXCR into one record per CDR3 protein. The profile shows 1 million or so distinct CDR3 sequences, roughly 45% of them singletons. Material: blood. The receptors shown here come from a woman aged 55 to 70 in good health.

The CDR3 sequence: CASSSSGSTNEKLFF. CDR3 sequence (DNA): TGTGCCAGCAGCTCATCAGGGTCAACTAATGAAAAACTGTTTTTT. This chain links TRBV7-6 with TRBJ1-4; possible D gene TRBD1, 5 bases. The CDR3 totals 15 residues. From germline, CDR1 is SGHVS and CDR2 FNYEAQ. V shed 4 bases and J shed 0 bases, with 9 bases lying between them.

The CDR3 nucleotides are TGCAGTGCTAGGATCGACACCGGGGAGCTGTTTTTT. It is translated as CSARIDTGELFF. V gene TRBV20-1 combines with J gene TRBJ2-2, with D hard to call. V lost 3 bases to trimming and J lost 3 bases, with 5 bases between them. The CDR3 has 12 amino acids. The germline gives CDR1 DFQATT, CDR2 SNEGSKA (reference sequence).

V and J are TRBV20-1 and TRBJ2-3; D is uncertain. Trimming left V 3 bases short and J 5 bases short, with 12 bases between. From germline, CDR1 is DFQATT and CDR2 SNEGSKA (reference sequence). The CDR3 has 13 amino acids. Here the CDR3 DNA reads TGCAGTGCTAGGCAACCCGCGAAAGATACGCAGTATTTT. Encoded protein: CSARQPAKDTQYF.

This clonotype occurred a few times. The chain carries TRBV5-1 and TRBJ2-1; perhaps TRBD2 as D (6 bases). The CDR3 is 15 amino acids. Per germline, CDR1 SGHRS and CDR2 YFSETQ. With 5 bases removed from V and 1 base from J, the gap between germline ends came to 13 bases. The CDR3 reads CASSTEGESYNEQFF. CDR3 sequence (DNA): TGCGCCAGCAGTACGGAGGGAGAGTCCTACAATGAGCAGTTCTTC.

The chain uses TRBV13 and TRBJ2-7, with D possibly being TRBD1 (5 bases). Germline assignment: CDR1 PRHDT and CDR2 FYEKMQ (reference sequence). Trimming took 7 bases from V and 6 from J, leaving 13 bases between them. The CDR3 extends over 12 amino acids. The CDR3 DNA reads TGTGCCAGCACAGTTAGGGGTTCCGAGCAGTACTTC. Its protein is CASTVRGSEQYF. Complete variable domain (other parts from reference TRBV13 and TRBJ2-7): AAGVIQSPRHLIKEKRETATLKCYPIPRHDTVYWYQQGPGQDPQFLISFYEKMQSDKGSIPDRFSAQQFSDYHSELNMSSLELGDSALYFCASTVRGSEQYFGPGTRLTVT.

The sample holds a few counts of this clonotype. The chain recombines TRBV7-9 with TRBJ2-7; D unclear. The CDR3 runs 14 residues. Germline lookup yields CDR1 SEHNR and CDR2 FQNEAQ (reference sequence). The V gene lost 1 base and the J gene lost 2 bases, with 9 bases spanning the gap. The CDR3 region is CASSLVSQPYEQYF. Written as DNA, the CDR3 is TGTGCCAGCAGCTTAGTCTCGCAACCCTACGAGCAGTACTTC.

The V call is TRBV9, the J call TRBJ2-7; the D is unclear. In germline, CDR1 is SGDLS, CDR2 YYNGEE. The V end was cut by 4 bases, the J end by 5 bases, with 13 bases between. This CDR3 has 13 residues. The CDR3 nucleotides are TGTGCCAGCAGCCCGGGCCCCAAGAACGAGCAGTACTTC. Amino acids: CASSPGPKNEQYF.

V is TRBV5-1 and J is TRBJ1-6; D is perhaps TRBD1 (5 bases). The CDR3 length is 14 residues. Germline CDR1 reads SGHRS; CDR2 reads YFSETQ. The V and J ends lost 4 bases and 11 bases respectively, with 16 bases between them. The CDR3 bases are TGCGCCAGCAGCCCCGGGACTTCAGTGACACCCCTCCACTTT. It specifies CASSPGTSVTPLHF.

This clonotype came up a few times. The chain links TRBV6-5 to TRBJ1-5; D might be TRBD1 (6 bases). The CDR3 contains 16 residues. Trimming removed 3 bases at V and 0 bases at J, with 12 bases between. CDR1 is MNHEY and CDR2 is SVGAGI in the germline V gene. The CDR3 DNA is TGTGCCAGCAGTTATGGGGGCGCCCATAGCAATCAGCCCCAGCATTTT. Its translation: CASSYGGAHSNQPQHF.